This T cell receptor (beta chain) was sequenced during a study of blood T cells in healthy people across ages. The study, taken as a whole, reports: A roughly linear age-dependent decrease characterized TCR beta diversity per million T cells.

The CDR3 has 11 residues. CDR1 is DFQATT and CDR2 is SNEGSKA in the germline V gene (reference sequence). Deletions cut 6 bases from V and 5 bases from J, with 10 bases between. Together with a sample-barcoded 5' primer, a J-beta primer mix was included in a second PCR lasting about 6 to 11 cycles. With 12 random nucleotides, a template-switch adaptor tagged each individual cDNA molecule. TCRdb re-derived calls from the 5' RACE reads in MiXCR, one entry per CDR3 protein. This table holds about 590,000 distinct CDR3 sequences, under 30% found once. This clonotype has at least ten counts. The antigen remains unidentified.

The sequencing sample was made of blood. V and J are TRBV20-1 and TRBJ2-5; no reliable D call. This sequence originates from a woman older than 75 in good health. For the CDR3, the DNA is TGCAGTGCCGAAAATAGCGAGACCCAGTACTTC. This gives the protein CSAENSETQYF.